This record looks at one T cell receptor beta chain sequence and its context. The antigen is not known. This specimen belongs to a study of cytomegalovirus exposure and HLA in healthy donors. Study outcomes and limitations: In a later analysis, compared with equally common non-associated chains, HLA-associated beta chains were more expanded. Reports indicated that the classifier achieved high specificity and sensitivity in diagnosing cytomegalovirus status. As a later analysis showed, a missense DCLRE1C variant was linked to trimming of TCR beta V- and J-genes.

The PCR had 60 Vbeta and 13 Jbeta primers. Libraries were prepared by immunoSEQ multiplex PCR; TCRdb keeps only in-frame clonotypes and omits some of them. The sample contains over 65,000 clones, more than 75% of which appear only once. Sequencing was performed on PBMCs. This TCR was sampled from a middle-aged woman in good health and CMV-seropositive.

The CDR3 is CASSLRTSNEQFF. In nucleotides, the CDR3 is TGTGCCAGCAGTTTAAGGACTAGCAATGAGCAGTTCTTC. The chain employs TRBV28 and TRBJ2-1; 7 nucleotides match TRBD2. V lost 2 bases to trimming and J lost 6 bases; unmatched junction nucleotides: 1. This CDR3 spans 13 amino acids. CDR1 is MDHEN and CDR2 is SYDVKM in the germline V gene.